The clone carrying this T cell receptor (beta chain) appeared once. The repertoire was sequenced with immunoSEQ multiplex PCR; TCRdb's copy has only in-frame clones and lacks some. The sample consists of about 110,000 clones, nearly 85% of them appearing once. The record originates from a study of blood T cell repertoires in COVID-19. The length of the CDR3 is 17 residues. In germline, CDR1 is SGHTS, CDR2 YDEGEE. V was trimmed by 2 bases and J by 3 bases, leaving 18 bases between them. Sequenced input: peripheral blood. The genes are TRBV5-8 and TRBJ1-5; D may be TRBD1 (6 bases). The sequence was obtained from a woman aged 50 to 60 with acute or convalescent COVID-19. The CDR3 loop reads CASSFYRERGDNQPQHF. In DNA form, the CDR3 reads TGTGCCAGCAGCTTCTACAGGGAACGGGGAGACAATCAGCCCCAGCATTTT. Complete variable domain (other parts from reference TRBV5-8 and TRBJ1-5): EAGVTQSPTHLIKTRGQQATLRCSPISGHTSVYWYQQALGLGLQFLLWYDEGEERNRGNFPPRFSGRQFPNYSSELNVNALELEDSALYLCASSFYRERGDNQPQHFGDGTRLSIL.